This T cell receptor beta chain was obtained from a study of blood T cells in healthy people across ages. Total RNA was isolated from each sample in quantities of at least 6 micrograms. Per the germline V gene, CDR1 is SQVTM and CDR2 is ANQGSEA. Losses at the gene ends were 3 bases for V and 6 bases for J; bases not matched to a gene: 7. There are 13 residues in the CDR3. This clonotype was seen a handful of times. The antigen is unknown. A second about 6 to 12 cycle PCR used barcoded and J-beta primers. One entry per CDR3 protein, called by TCRdb with MiXCR from the 5' RACE reads. The sample yields 1.8 million or so distinct CDR3 sequences, about two fifths seen once. Broader study findings: Older age coincided with a roughly linear decline in TCR beta diversity per million T cells.

The chain employs TRBV29-1 and TRBJ2-7, with 8 nucleotides matching TRBD1. The receptor's source is a human donor in good health. Sample: blood. The CDR3: CSVDRQGASEQYF. CDR3 in DNA: TGCAGCGTTGATCGGCAGGGGGCTTCCGAGCAGTACTTC.